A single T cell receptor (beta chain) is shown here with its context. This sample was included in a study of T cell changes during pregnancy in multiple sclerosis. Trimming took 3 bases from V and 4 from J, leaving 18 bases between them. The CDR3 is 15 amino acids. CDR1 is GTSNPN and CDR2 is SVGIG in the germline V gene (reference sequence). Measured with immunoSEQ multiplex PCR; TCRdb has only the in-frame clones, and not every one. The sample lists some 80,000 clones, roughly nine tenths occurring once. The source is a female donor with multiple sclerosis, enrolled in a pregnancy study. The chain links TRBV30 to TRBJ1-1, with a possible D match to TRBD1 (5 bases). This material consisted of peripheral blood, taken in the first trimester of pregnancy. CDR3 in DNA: TGTGCCTGGAGCACCCGTAGGGGTGTTAGCACTGAAGCTTTCTTT. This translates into CAWSTRRGVSTEAFF.